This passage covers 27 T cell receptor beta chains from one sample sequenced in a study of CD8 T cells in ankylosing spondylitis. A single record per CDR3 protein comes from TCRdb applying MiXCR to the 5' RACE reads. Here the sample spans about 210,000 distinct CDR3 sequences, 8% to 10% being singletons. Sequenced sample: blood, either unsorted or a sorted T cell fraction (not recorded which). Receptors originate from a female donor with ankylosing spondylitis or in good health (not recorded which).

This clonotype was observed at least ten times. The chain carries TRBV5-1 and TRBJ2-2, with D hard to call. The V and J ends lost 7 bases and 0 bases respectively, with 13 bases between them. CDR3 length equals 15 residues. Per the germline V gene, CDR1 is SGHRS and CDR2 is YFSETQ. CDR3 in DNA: TGCGCCAGCCTCTGGGGTCCTTCGAACACCGGGGAGCTGTTTTTT. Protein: CASLWGPSNTGELFF.

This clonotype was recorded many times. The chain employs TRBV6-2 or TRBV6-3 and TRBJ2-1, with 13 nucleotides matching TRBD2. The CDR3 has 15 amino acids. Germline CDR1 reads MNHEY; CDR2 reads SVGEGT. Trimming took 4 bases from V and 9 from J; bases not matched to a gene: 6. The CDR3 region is CASSFGLAGVGEQFF. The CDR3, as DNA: TGTGCCAGCAGTTTCGGACTAGCGGGAGTTGGTGAGCAGTTCTTC.

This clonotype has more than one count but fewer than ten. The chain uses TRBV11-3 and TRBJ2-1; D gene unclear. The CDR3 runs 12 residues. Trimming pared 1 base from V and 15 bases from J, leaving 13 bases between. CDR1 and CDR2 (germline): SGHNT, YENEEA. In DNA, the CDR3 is TGTGCCAGCAGCTTAGGATCCGGGCGACGGTTCTTC. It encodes CASSLGSGRRFF.

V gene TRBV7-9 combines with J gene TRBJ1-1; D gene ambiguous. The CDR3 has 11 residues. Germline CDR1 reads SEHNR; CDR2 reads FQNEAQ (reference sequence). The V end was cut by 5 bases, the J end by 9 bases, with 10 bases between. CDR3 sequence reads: CASSPTLKAFF. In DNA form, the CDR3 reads TGTGCCAGCAGCCCAACATTAAAAGCTTTCTTT. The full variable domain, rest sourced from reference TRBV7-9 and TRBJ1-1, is DTGVSQNPRHKITKRGQNVTFRCDPISEHNRLYWYRQTLGQGPEFLTYFQNEAQLEKSRLLSDRFSAERPKGSFSTLEIQRTEQGDSAMYLCASSPTLKAFFGQGTRLTVV.

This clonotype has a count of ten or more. The CDR3, as DNA: TGCGCCAGCAGCCCCGGTTATAGCTCCTACGAGCAGTACTTC. Its translation: CASSPGYSSYEQYF. The chain has TRBV5-1 and TRBJ2-7, with no clear D. This CDR3 spans 14 amino acids. CDR1 and CDR2 (germline): SGHRS, YFSETQ. Trimming stripped 4 bases from V and 0 bases from J, with 11 bases between. The entire variable domain, with the rest obtained from reference TRBV5-1 and TRBJ2-7, is as follows: KAGVTQTPRYLIKTRGQQVTLSCSPISGHRSVSWYQQTPGQGLQFLFEYFSETQRNKGNFPGRFSGRQFSNSRSEMNVSTLELGDSALYLCASSPGYSSYEQYFGPGTRLTVT.

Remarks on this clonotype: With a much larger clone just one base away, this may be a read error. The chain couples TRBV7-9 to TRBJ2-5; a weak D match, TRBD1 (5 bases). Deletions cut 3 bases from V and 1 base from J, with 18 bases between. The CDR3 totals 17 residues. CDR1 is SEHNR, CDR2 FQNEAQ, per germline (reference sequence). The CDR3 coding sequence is TGTGCCAGCAGCTTCGGCGACAGCTCCCTCTGCCAAGAGACCCAGTACTTC. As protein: CASSFGDSSLCQETQYF.

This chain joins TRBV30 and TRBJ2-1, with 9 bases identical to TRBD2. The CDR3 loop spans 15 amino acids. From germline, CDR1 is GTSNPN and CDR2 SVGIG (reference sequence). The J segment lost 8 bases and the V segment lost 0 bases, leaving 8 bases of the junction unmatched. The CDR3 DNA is TGTGCCTGGAGTGTTGTGGCGGGAGGGAGAGATGAGCAGTTCTTC. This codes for CAWSVVAGGRDEQFF.

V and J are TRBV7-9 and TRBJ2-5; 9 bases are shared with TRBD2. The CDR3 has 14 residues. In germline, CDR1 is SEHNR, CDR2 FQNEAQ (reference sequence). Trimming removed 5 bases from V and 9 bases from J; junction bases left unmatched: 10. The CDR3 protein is CASSVGLAEWSQYF. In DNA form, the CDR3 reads TGTGCCAGCAGCGTGGGACTAGCTGAATGGTCCCAGTACTTC.

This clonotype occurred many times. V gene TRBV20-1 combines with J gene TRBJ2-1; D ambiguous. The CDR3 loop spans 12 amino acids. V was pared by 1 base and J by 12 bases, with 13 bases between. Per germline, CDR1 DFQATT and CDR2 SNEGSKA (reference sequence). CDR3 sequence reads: CSARALLPVQFF. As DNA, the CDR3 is TGCAGTGCTAGAGCCCTACTCCCCGTGCAGTTCTTC.

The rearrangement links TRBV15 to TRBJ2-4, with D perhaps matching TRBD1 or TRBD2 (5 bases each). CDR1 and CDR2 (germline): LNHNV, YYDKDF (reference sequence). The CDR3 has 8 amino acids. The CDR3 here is CEILGEYF. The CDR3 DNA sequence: TGTGAGATCTTGGGGGAGTACTTC.

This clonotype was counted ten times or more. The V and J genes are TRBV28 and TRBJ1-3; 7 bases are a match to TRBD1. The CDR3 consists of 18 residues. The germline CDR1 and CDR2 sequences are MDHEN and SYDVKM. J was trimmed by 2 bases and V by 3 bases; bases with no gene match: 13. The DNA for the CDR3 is TGTGCCAGCAGTTTTGGGGTACACAGGGGAGCCCCTGGAAACACCATATATTTT. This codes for CASSFGVHRGAPGNTIYF.

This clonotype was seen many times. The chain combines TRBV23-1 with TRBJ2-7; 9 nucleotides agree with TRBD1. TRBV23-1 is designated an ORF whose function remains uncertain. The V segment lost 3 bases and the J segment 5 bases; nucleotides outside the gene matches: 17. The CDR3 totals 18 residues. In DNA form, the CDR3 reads TGCGCCAGCAGTCACTCATCCTGGGACAGGGACCTCTACAACGAGCAGTACTTC. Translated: CASSHSSWDRDLYNEQYF.

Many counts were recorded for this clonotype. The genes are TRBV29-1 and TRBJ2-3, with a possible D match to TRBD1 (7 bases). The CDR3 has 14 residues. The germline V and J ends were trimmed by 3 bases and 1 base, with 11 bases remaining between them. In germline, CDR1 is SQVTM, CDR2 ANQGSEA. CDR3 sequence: CSVEEGAGTDTQYF. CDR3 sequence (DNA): TGCAGCGTTGAGGAGGGGGCGGGCACAGATACGCAGTATTTT.

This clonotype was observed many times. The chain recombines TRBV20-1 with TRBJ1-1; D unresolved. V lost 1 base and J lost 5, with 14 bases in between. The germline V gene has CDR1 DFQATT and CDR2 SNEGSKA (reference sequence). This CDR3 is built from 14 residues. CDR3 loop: CSARAPGRKTEAFF. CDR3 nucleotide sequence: TGCAGTGCTAGAGCTCCCGGACGGAAAACTGAAGCTTTCTTT.

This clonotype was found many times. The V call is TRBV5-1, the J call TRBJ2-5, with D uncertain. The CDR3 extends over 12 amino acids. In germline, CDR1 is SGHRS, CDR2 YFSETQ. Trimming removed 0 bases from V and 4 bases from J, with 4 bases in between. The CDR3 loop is CASSLAGETQYF. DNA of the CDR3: TGCGCCAGCAGCTTGGCTGGAGAGACCCAGTACTTC.

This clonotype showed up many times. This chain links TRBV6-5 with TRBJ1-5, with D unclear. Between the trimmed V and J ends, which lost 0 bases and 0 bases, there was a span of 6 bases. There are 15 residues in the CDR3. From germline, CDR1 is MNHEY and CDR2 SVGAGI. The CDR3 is CASSYSSYSNQPQHF. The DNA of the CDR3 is TGTGCCAGCAGTTACTCATCTTATAGCAATCAGCCCCAGCATTTT.

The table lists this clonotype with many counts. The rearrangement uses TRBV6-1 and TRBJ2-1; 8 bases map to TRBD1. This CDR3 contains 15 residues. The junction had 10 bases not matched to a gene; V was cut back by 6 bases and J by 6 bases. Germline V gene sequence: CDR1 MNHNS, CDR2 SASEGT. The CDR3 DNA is TGTGCCAGCAGGAAAACAGGGGGTGCTTCCAATGAGCAGTTCTTC. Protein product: CASRKTGGASNEQFF.

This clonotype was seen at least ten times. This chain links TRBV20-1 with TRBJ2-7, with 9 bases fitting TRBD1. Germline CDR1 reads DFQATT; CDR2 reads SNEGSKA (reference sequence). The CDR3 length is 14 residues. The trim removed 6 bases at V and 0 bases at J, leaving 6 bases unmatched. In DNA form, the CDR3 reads TGCAGTGCGGAAGGACAGGGGAGCTCCTACGAGCAGTACTTC. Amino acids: CSAEGQGSSYEQYF.

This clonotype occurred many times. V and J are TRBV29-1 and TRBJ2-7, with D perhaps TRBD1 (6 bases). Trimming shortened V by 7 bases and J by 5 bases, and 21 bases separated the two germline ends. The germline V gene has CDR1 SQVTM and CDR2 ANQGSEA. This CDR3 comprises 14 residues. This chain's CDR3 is CSASKGEPGDEQYF. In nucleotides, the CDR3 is TGCAGCGCCTCGAAGGGGGAGCCAGGAGACGAGCAGTACTTC.

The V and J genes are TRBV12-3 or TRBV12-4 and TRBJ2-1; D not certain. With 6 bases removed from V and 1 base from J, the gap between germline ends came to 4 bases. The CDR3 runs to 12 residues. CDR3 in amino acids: CASSYSYNEQFF. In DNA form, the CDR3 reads TGTGCCAGCAGCTATTCCTACAATGAGCAGTTCTTC.

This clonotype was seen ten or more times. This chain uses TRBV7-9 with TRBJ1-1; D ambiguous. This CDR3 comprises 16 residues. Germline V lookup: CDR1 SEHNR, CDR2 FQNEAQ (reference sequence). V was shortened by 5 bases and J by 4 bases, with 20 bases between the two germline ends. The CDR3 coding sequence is TGTGCCAGCAGCACGCCTATGGACGGAGCACTCACTGAAGCTTTCTTT. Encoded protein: CASSTPMDGALTEAFF.

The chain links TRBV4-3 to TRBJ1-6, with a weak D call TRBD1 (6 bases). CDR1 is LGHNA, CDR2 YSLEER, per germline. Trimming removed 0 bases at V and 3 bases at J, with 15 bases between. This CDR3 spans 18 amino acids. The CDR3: CASSQDRGGRSYNSPLHF. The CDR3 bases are TGCGCCAGCAGCCAAGATCGAGGGGGGAGGAGCTATAATTCACCCCTCCACTTT.

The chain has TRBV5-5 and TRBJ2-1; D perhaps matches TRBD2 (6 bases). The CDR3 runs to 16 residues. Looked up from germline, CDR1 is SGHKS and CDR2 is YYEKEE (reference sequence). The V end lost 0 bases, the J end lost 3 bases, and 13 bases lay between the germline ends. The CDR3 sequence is CASSLVGSVHYNEQFF. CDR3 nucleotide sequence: TGTGCCAGCAGCTTGGTCGGGAGCGTCCACTACAATGAGCAGTTCTTC.

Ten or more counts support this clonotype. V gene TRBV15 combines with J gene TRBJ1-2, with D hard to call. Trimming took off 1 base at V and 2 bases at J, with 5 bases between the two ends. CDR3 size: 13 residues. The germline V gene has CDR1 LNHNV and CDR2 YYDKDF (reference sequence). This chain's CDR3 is CATSRAQNYGYTF. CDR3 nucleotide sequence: TGTGCCACCAGCAGAGCACAGAACTATGGCTACACCTTC.

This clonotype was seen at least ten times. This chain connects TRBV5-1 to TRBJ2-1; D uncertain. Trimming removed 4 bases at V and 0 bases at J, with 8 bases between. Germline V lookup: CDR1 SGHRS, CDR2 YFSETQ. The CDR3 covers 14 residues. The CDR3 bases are TGCGCCAGCAGCCGCCAGAGCTCCTACAATGAGCAGTTCTTC. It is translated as CASSRQSSYNEQFF.

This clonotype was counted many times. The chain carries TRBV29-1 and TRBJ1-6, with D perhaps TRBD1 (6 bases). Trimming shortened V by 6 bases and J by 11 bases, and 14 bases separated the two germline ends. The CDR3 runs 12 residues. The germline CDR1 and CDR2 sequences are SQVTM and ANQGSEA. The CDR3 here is CSVGDTATPLHF. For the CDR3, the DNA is TGCAGCGTGGGGGACACTGCAACACCCCTCCACTTT.

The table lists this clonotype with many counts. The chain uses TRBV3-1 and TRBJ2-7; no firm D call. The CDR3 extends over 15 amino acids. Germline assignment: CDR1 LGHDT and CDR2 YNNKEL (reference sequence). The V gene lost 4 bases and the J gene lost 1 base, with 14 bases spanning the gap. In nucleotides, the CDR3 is TGTGCCAGCAGCCTAGGGATCACCGGGTCCTACGAGCAGTACTTC. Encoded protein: CASSLGITGSYEQYF.